Reported below is one T cell receptor beta chain. Its target is unknown. The sample has other DNA sequences that encode this CDR3 too. Germline CDR1 and CDR2: ENHRY and SYGVKD. V was pared by 8 bases and J by 4 bases, with 8 bases between. This CDR3 region has 12 residues. This sample was included in a study of shared clonotypes between healthy human individuals. The method was immunoSEQ multiplex PCR; TCRdb's version includes in-frame clones alone and lacks a portion of them. The sample comprises about 2.1 million clones, 85% to 95% of which are singletons, and 1.5% to 2% rests with the top ten. Findings and caveats of the study: Among the subsets, naive ones generally showed larger estimated richness than memory ones.

Naive CD8 cells comprised CD45RO-negative, CCR7-positively selected cells, excluding terminally differentiated effector memory CD45RA+ cells. The source is a man between 18 and 29 years old in good health. Some clones in this sample may be carry-over from other donors' samples. The sequenced material came from naive CD8+ T cells from PBMCs. The V and J genes are TRBV10-3 and TRBJ2-2; a weak D match, TRBD1 (5 bases). The CDR3 protein is CAIRQGTGELFF. The CDR3 DNA reads as TGTGCCATCCGGCAGGGCACCGGGGAGCTGTTTTTT.